A selection of T cell receptor beta chains follows, all from one sample in a study of T-cell reconstitution after alpha-beta-depleted transplantation in children. From the PCR reads, TCRdb called clonotypes with MiXCR, one entry per CDR3 protein. The sample contains about 300,000 distinct CDR3 sequences, about 7.3% of which appear only once. Specimen: peripheral blood, collected 360 days after TCRalphabeta/CD19-depleted stem cell transplant. Every receptor here comes from a female patient aged 2-9 years who had a stem cell transplant for Fanconi anemia, so the T cells may come from the graft donor. CDR3s include the opening cysteine and the closing phenylalanine or tryptophan. A D gene is named only where the DNA matches it firmly. Clone size, where shown, is once, few, many, or a class for clones that have expanded.

d_call j_call clone_size v_call cdr3_nt cdr3_aa
. TRBJ1-1 few TRBV18 TGTGCCAGCTCAGAGTCGGCAGGGTCGATGACTGAAGCTTTCTTT CASSESAGSMTEAFF
. TRBJ1-3 few TRBV6-5 TGTGCCAGCAGTTACAGAGCAGGAATCTCTGGAAACACCATATATTTT CASSYRAGISGNTIYF
TRBD2 TRBJ2-7 many TRBV20-1 TGCAGTGCTAGAGCGGTGGCGGGAGGGCCGGGGGAGCAGTACTTC CSARAVAGGPGEQYF
TRBD2 TRBJ2-1 many TRBV28 TGTGCCAGCAGGGGACTAGCGGGAGCCTACAATGAGCAGTTCTTC CASRGLAGAYNEQFF
. TRBJ2-3 many TRBV12-3/TRBV12-4 TGTGCCAGCAGTTTCTCGGGTTCTACAGATACGCAGTATTTT CASSFSGSTDTQYF
. TRBJ1-1 many TRBV5-5 TGTGCCAGCGACGTTTGGGGGGCAGTCATGAACACTGAAGCTTTCTTT CASDVWGAVMNTEAFF
. TRBJ1-1 . TRBV6-2/TRBV6-3 TGTGCCAGCCAATCTCATCCGGCGGGGAACACTGAAGCTTTCTTT CASQSHPAGNTEAFF
. TRBJ1-1 many TRBV29-1 TGCAGCGTCAAATTCCTACTAACGTTGAACACTGAAGCTTTCTTT CSVKFLLTLNTEAFF
TRBD1 TRBJ1-2 many TRBV20-1 TGCAGTGCTAGAGATTCCCGGCGACCGGACAGGGGACACGGCTACACCTTC CSARDSRRPDRGHGYTF
TRBD2 TRBJ2-1 many TRBV6-5 TGTGCCAGCAGTTACTCGGGACTACATGAGCAGTTCTTC CASSYSGLHEQFF
. TRBJ2-7 . TRBV28 TGTGCCAGCAGTTTCAATGGAGGGGGTTTCTACGAGCAGTACTTC CASSFNGGGFYEQYF
. TRBJ2-7 . TRBV10-1 TGCGCCAGCAGCCAAGTAATCTACGAGCAGTACTTC CASSQVIYEQYF
. TRBJ2-7 many TRBV5-1 TGCGCCAGCAGCTTGTTCGGCGGGACCTACGAGCAGTACTTC CASSLFGGTYEQYF
. TRBJ1-5 . TRBV6-1 TGTGCCAGCAGTGAAATCTGGAATAGCAATCAGCCCCAGCATTTT CASSEIWNSNQPQHF
. TRBJ2-3 many TRBV28 TGTGCCAGCAGTTTTTTAGAGGGGAGCCCAGATACGCAGTATTTT CASSFLEGSPDTQYF
TRBD2 TRBJ2-3 . TRBV28 TGTGCCAGCAGTTTAAGCGGGGGGCAAGTGAGCACAGATACGCAGTATTTT CASSLSGGQVSTDTQYF
TRBD1 TRBJ2-4 many TRBV7-9 TGTGCCAGCAGCCAAGCGACAGGGATAGTAAACATTCAGTACTTC CASSQATGIVNIQYF
. TRBJ2-7 many TRBV13 TGTGCCACGTCTAGCGACTACGAGCAGTACTTC CATSSDYEQYF
. TRBJ1-1 many TRBV5-6 TGTGCCAGCAGCTTGGTTTACAGGGAAGCTTTCTTT CASSLVYREAFF
TRBD2 TRBJ2-1 few TRBV9 TGTGCCAGCAGCTCCCCCGGGACTAGCGGATACAATGAGCAGTTCTTC CASSSPGTSGYNEQFF
. TRBJ1-2 . TRBV27 TGTGCCAGCAGTTTATCATACCGGGACCTCGCTGGCTACACCTTC CASSLSYRDLAGYTF
TRBD1 TRBJ1-1 . TRBV6-2/TRBV6-3 TGTGCCAGCAGAAGACAGGGGGCGGTGAACACTGAAGCTTTCTTT CASRRQGAVNTEAFF
TRBD1 TRBJ1-1 . TRBV27 TGTGCCAGCAGCCTAGGGGGCGCGGCCACTGAAGCTTTCTTT CASSLGGAATEAFF
. TRBJ1-2 many TRBV7-3 TGTGCCAGCAGCTTATGGGACCGCGCCTCGTATGGCTACACCTTC CASSLWDRASYGYTF
. TRBJ2-7 many TRBV5-1 TGCGCCAGCAGCTTGGCCGGTTATCAGGGATACGAGCAGTACTTC CASSLAGYQGYEQYF
TRBD1 TRBJ2-3 . TRBV7-2 TGTGCCAGCAGCTTAGGGGGACAGGGGACAGATACGCAGTATTTT CASSLGGQGTDTQYF
. TRBJ1-4 few TRBV5-8 TGTGCCAGCAGCTTGCGGGGCAGTGGAGGTGAAAAACTGTTTTTT CASSLRGSGGEKLFF
. TRBJ2-7 many TRBV28 TGTGCCAGCAGTTTGGAGCATCCCTACGAGCAGTACTTC CASSLEHPYEQYF
. TRBJ2-1 many TRBV10-1 TGCGCCAGCAGTGACTACGCCGCTGGCAATGAGCAGTTCTTC CASSDYAAGNEQFF
. TRBJ2-2 . TRBV12-3/TRBV12-4 TGTGCCAGCAGGGAACCTGTCCCGGGGGAGCTGTTTTTT CASREPVPGELFF
. TRBJ2-3 many TRBV7-9 TGTGCCAGCAGCTTAGCGGGAGGAGCAGATACGCAGTATTTT CASSLAGGADTQYF
. TRBJ2-5 . TRBV6-6 TGTGCCAGCAGCCCAGACAGGTTTAAGACCCAGTACTTC CASSPDRFKTQYF